This T cell receptor (beta chain) comes out of a study of OX40 agonist ivuxolimab in advanced cancers. Study-wide background: The patients' treatment was ivuxolimab, an agonistic anti-OX40 (CD134) antibody. Study results and caveats: On average, CD8+ T cells had more expanded clones than CD4+.

The data were produced by immunoSEQ multiplex PCR, yet TCRdb's version contains in-frame clones alone and is incomplete. This sample yields tens of thousands of clones, of which roughly 84% are seen a single time; roughly 0.27% belongs to the top ten. As for this clone: The antigen is undetermined.

V lost 5 bases and J 6 bases, leaving 14 bases between the germline ends. Germline V gives CDR1 SGHVS, CDR2 FNYEAQ. This CDR3 contains 13 residues. This TCR was sampled from an adult with an advanced solid tumor such as melanoma, head and neck, liver or kidney cancer. Source: CD4+ or CD8+ T cells sorted from blood, taken in a trial of the OX40 agonist ivuxolimab. The chain is built from TRBV7-6 and TRBJ2-7; no reliable D call. CDR3 region: CASSLIGSSEQYF. The CDR3 bases are TGTGCCAGCAGCCTTATAGGCAGCTCCGAGCAGTACTTC.